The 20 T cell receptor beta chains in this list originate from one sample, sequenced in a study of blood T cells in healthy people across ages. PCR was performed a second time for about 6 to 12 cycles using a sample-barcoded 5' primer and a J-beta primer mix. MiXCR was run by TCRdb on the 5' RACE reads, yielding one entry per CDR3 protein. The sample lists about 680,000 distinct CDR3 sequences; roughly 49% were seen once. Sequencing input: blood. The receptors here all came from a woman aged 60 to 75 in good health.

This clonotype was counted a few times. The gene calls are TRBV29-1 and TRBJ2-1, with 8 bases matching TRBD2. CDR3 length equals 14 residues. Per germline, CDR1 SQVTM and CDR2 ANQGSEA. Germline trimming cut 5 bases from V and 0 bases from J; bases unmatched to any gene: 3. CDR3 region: CSVNGLASYNEQFF. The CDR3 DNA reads TGCAGCGTTAATGGACTAGCCTCCTACAATGAGCAGTTCTTC.

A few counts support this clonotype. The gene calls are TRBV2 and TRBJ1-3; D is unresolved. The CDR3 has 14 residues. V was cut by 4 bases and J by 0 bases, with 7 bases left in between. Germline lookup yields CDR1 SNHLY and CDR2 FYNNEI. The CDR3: CASSGRISGNTIYF. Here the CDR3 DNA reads TGTGCCAGCAGTGGCCGGATCTCTGGAAACACCATATATTTT.

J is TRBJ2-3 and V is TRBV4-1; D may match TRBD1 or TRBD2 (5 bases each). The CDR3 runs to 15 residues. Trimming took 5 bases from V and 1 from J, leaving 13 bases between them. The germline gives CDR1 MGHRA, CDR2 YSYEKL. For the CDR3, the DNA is TGCGCCAGCAGCGTGCGCCGGGGCGGCACAGATACGCAGTATTTT. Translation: CASSVRRGGTDTQYF.

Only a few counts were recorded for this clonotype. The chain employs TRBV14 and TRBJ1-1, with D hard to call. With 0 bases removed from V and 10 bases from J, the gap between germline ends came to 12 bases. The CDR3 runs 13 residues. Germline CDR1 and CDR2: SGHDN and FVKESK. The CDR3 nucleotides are TGTGCCAGCAGCCAAGATTCTGTCGCCGGAGCTTTCTTT. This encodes CASSQDSVAGAFF.

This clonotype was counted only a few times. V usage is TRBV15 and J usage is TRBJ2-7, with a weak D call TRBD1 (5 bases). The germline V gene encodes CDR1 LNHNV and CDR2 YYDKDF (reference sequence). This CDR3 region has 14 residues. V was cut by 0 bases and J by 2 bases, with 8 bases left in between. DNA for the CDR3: TGTGCCACCAGCAGAGAAACCAGGGCCTACGAGCAGTACTTC. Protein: CATSRETRAYEQYF.

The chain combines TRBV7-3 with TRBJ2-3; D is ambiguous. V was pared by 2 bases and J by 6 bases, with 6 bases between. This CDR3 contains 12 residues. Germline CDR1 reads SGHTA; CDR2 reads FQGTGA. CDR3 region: CASSLGDDTQYF. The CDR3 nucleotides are TGTGCCAGCAGCTTAGGAGACGATACGCAGTATTTT.

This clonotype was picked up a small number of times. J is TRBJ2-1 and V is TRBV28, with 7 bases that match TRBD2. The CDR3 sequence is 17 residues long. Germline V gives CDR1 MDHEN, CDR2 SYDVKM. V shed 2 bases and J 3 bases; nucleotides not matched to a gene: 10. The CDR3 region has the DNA TGTGCCAGCAGTTTAACATCCCTAGCGGTGATCTACAATGAGCAGTTCTTC. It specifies CASSLTSLAVIYNEQFF.

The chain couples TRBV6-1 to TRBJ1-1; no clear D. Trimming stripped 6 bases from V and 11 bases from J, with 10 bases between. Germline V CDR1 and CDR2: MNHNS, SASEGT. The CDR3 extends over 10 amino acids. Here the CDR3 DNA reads TGTGCCAGCAGCATTGCTTGGGCTTTCTTT. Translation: CASSIAWAFF.

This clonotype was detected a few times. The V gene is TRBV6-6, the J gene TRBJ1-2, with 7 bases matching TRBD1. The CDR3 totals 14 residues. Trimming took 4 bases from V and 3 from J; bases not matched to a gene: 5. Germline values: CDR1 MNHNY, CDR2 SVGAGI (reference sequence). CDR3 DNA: TGTGCCAGCAGTTTGACACAGGGGTACTATGGCTACACCTTC. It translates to CASSLTQGYYGYTF.

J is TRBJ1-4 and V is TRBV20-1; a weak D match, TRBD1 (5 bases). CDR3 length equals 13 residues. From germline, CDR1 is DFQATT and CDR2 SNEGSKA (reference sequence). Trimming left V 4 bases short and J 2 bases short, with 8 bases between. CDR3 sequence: CSATYRTNEKLFF. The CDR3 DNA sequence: TGCAGTGCTACTTACAGGACTAATGAAAAACTGTTTTTT.

The CDR3 region is CSARDPLAGVTYEQYF. CDR3 coding DNA: TGCAGTGCTAGAGATCCCCTAGCGGGAGTAACCTACGAGCAGTACTTC. V and J are TRBV20-1 and TRBJ2-7; 10 nucleotides line up with TRBD2. CDR1 DFQATT and CDR2 SNEGSKA come from the germline V gene (reference sequence). Trimming cost V 0 bases and J 2 bases; bases outside gene matches: 7. CDR3 length equals 16 residues.

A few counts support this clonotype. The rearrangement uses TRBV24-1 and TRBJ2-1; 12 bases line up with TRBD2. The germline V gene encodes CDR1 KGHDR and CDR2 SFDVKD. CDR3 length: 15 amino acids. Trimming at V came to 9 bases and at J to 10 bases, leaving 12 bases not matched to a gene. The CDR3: CATSLVTSGSSEQFF. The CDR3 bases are TGTGCCACCTCCCTTGTGACTAGCGGGAGTAGCGAGCAGTTCTTC.

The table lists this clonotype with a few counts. For the CDR3, the DNA is TGCAGTGCTACCCCCGGGACCCCCTACGAGCAGTACTTC. Translated, it gives CSATPGTPYEQYF. This chain joins TRBV20-1 and TRBJ2-7; tentatively, D is TRBD1 or TRBD2 (5 bases each). Trimming took off 4 bases at V and 2 bases at J, with 12 bases between the two ends. CDR1 DFQATT and CDR2 SNEGSKA come from the germline V gene (reference sequence). The CDR3 totals 13 residues.

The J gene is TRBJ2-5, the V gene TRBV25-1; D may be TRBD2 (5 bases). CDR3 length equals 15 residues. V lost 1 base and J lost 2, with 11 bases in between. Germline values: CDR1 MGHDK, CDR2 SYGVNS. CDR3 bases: TGTGCCAGCAGTGAATGGAGGTCCAGGCAAGAGACCCAGTACTTC. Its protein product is CASSEWRSRQETQYF. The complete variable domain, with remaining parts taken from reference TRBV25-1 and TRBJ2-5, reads EADIYQTPRYLVIGTGKKITLECSQTMGHDKMYWYQQDPGMELHLIHYSYGVNSTEKGDLSSESTVSRIRTEHFPLTLESARPSHTSQYLCASSEWRSRQETQYFGPGTRLLVL.

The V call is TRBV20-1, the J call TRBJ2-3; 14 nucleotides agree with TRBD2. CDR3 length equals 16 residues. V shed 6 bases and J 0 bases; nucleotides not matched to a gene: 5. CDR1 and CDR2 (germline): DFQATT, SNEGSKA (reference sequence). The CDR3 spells CSAGTSGSLSTDTQYF. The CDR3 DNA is TGCAGTGCCGGGACTAGCGGGAGCCTAAGCACAGATACGCAGTATTTT.

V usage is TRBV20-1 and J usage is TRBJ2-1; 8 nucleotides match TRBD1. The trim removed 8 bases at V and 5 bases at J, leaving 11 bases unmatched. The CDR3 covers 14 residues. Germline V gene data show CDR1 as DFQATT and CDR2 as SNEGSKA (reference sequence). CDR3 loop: CSTHRDRLNNEQFF. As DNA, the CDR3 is TGCAGTACCCACCGGGACAGGCTCAACAATGAGCAGTTCTTC.

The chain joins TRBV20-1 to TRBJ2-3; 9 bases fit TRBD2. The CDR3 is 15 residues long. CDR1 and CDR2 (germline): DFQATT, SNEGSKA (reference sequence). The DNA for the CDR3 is TGCAGCGCGACTAGCGGAGCCGGTGGGGCAGATACGCAGTATTTT. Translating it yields CSATSGAGGADTQYF.

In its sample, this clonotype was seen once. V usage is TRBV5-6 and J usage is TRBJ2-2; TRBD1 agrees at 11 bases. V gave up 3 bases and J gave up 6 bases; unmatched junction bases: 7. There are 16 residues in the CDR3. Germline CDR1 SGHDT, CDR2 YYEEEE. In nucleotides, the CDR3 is TGTGCCAGCAGCTCCTCGGGACAGGGGGTTGCCGGGGAGCTGTTTTTT. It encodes CASSSSGQGVAGELFF.

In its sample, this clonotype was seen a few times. CDR3 protein: CASSVGAKTRSNEQYF. In nucleotides, the CDR3 is TGTGCCAGCAGCGTAGGGGCGAAGACTAGATCGAACGAGCAGTACTTC. The gene calls are TRBV9 and TRBJ2-7; D possibly corresponds to TRBD2 (6 bases). CDR3 length equals 16 residues. V was pared by 0 bases and J by 5 bases, with 18 bases between. Germline assignment: CDR1 SGDLS and CDR2 YYNGEE.

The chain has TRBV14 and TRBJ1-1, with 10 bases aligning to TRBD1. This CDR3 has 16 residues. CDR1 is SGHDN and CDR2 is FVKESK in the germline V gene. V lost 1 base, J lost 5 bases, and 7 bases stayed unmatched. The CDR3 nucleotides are TGTGCCAGCAGCCAAGTCAGAGACAGGGGGCATACTGAAGCTTTCTTT. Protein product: CASSQVRDRGHTEAFF.